The TCR beta chain described here comes from a study of sequential checkpoint blockade in melanoma (dated by TCRdb to between 2018 and 2021). For context, the study as a whole: In a 1:1 randomization, patients received either first-line nivolumab then ipilimumab (arm A) or ipilimumab then nivolumab (arm B). Maintenance nivolumab came after both trial sequences. Points the paper makes about the study in general: Larger, independent patient cohorts are needed to validate the response-prediction model that combines TCR metrics and mutation burden.

The immunoSEQ Assay was used to immunosequence TCRbeta CDR3 regions from genomic DNA. Before high-throughput sequencing, the genomic DNA was amplified using bias-controlled multiplex PCR. Per the source publication's procedure: To quantify the absolute abundance of each unique TCRbeta CDR3 region, the sequences were collapsed and filtered. Clonality was defined as 1 minus Pielou's evenness and was calculated using productive rearrangements only. A previously published method was used to identify clones whose frequencies were significantly greater in on-treatment samples than in baseline samples. Held by TCRdb, this immuneACCESS table contains in-frame sequences only and omits some clones. Under half of the omission traces to an unresolved V gene where checked; the cause of the rest is unknown. Clone size and the V and J calls come from that table; the DNA yielded D and trimming. The sample includes tens of thousands of clones, with approximately 85% observed a single time. Together, the top ten hold less than 7% of the sample.

Comments on this clone: It lacks a known antigen. No base-level quality is on record; no much larger clone is a single base apart.

The meaning of the sample's treatment or condition label: randomized to nivolumab then ipilimumab (arm A) or the reverse (arm B). None of the trial patients had been given prior DNA-damaging chemotherapy. Live CD3+CD8+ cells negative for CD19 and CD56 were sorted from thawed PBMCs on a FACS Aria II flow cytometer. The samples were obtained from melanoma patients enrolled in CheckMate 064, an open-label, randomized phase II trial testing sequential checkpoint blockade. Peripheral blood mononuclear cells were collected by leukapheresis, purified with Ficoll-Paque, and frozen in human serum with approximately 10% DMSO. Immediately after sorting, the purity of sorted blood CD3+CD8+ cells was verified to be >95%, after which DNA was extracted. From cysteine to phenylalanine, the CDR3 is 16 amino acids long. Solely the CDR3 DNA is kept, with 48 bases framed from the first base. The germline V gene (reference sequence) sets CDR1 to MNHEY and CDR2 to SMNVEV. Trimming accounts for 5 bases at V and 6 bases at J, while the number of junction bases matched to no gene is 12.

Specimen: CD8+ T cells sorted from blood (inferred from file names), collected from a patient given nivolumab and ipilimumab in sequence. The chain is encoded by TRBV27 joined to TRBJ2-3, with 9 bases in between that match TRBD2. This TCR was sampled from a human donor with melanoma. This receptor has the CDR3 CASSPVGTSPPDTQYF. The bases are TGTGCCAGCAGTCCGGTCGGGACTAGCCCCCCGGATACGCAGTATTTT.